The 29 T cell receptor beta chains listed next were all sequenced from one sample in a study of blood T cell repertoires in COVID-19. Profiled with immunoSEQ multiplex PCR; TCRdb holds only in-frame clones, not every one. The top ten hold around 16% of the sample, which has 150,000 to 200,000 clones, roughly 77% seen once. Material: PBMCs or T cells enriched from blood (not recorded which). Receptors were obtained from a woman between 45 and 60 years old with acute COVID-19.

The chain carries TRBV7-2 and TRBJ2-4, with TRBD2 as a possible D gene (6 bases). The CDR3 length is 13 residues. V was pared by 4 bases and J by 8 bases, with 12 bases between. Germline CDR1 is SGHTA and CDR2 is FQGNSA. For the CDR3, the DNA is TGTGCCAGCAGCTACAGGAGGGCGGACATTCAGTACTTC. Translating it yields CASSYRRADIQYF. The full variable domain, rest sourced from reference TRBV7-2 and TRBJ2-4, is GAGVSQSPSNKVTEKGKDVELRCDPISGHTALYWYRQSLGQGLEFLIYFQGNSAPDKSGLPSDRFSAERTGGSVSTLTIQRTQQEDSAVYLCASSYRRADIQYFGAGTRLSVL.

The gene calls are TRBV19 and TRBJ1-5, with D unresolved. Germline CDR1 and CDR2: LNHDA and SQIVND (reference sequence). CDR3 length: 13 residues. The germline V and J ends were trimmed by 4 bases and 5 bases, with 9 bases remaining between them. CDR3 bases: TGTGCCAGTAGTACCCTAATGGATCAGCCCCAGCATTTT. Translation: CASSTLMDQPQHF.

This clone was detected only a few times. The chain uses TRBV19 and TRBJ2-5; 10 bases are shared with TRBD1. The CDR3 extends over 14 amino acids. CDR1 LNHDA and CDR2 SQIVND come from the germline V gene (reference sequence). After removal of 7 bases from V and 5 bases from J, the junction contained 7 bases not matched to a gene. The CDR3 region has the DNA TGTGCCAGTACCCCGGGACAGGGGAAGGAGACCCAGTACTTC. This translates into CASTPGQGKETQYF.

The J gene is TRBJ1-5, the V gene TRBV21-1; TRBD1, the D gene given by the table, was not confirmed from the DNA. TRBV21-1 is a pseudogene locus. The CDR3 extends over 16 amino acids. The CDR3 reads CASSKVDRGPNQPQHF. CDR3 DNA sequence: TGTGCCAGCAGCAAAGTCGACAGGGGTCCCAATCAGCCCCAGCATTTT.

The gene calls are TRBV27 and TRBJ1-6, with D possibly TRBD1 on 5 matching bases. CDR1 MNHEY and CDR2 SMNVEV come from the germline V gene (reference sequence). With 7 bases removed from V and 8 bases from J, the gap between germline ends came to 12 bases. This CDR3 comprises 13 residues. CDR3 sequence: CASTQWGDSPLHF. CDR3 DNA: TGTGCCAGCACCCAATGGGGGGATTCACCCCTCCACTTT.

The chain couples TRBV5-6 to TRBJ1-2; 12 bases match TRBD1. Trimming took 3 bases from V and 5 from J; bases not matched to a gene: 8. CDR3 length: 16 residues. Germline lookup yields CDR1 SGHDT and CDR2 YYEEEE. The DNA of the CDR3 is TGTGCCAGCAGCTCTGGGACAGGGGGCGGGTGGTATGGCTACACCTTC. The encoded protein is CASSSGTGGGWYGYTF.

This clone has just one count. The chain links TRBV24-1 to TRBJ1-1; no firm D call. CDR3 length: 12 amino acids. The germline V gene has CDR1 KGHDR and CDR2 SFDVKD. Trimming shortened V by 3 bases and J by 7 bases, and 8 bases separated the two germline ends. The CDR3 DNA sequence: TGTGCCACCAGTGATGAAAACTATGAAGCTTTCTTT. This codes for CATSDENYEAFF.

The V gene is TRBV7-2, the J gene TRBJ1-2; TRBD1 matches at 7 bases. The V gene end was trimmed by 3 bases and the J gene end by 0 bases; junction bases not matched to a gene: 4. Germline V CDR1 and CDR2: SGHTA, FQGNSA. The CDR3 spans 15 residues. CDR3 sequence: CASSFNRGANYGYTF. CDR3 sequence (DNA): TGTGCCAGCAGCTTTAACAGGGGAGCTAACTATGGCTACACCTTC.

The chain combines TRBV9 with TRBJ2-1; unclear D gene. Germline V gene sequence: CDR1 SGDLS, CDR2 YYNGEE. The CDR3 has 18 residues. Trimming took off 0 bases at V and 0 bases at J, with 16 bases between the two ends. The CDR3 nucleotides read TGTGCCAGCAGCGTAGAGGAACCGGGTCTTAGCTCCTACAATGAGCAGTTCTTC. This sequence encodes CASSVEEPGLSSYNEQFF.

The chain employs TRBV7-3 and TRBJ2-2, with D possibly being TRBD2 (5 bases). Germline CDR1 and CDR2: SGHTA and FQGTGA. The germline V and J ends were trimmed by 1 base and 6 bases, with 18 bases remaining between them. There are 17 residues in the CDR3. The chain's CDR3 is CASSLNRGSSGSGELFF. The CDR3 DNA reads as TGTGCCAGCAGCTTAAATCGTGGGAGTTCGGGATCCGGGGAGCTGTTTTTT.

This chain uses TRBV3-1 (or the pseudogene TRBV3-2) with TRBJ2-7; D gene unclear. With 1 base removed from V and 8 bases from J, the gap between germline ends came to 9 bases. Germline CDR1 and CDR2: LGHDT and YNNKEL (reference sequence). CDR3 length: 12 residues. In nucleotides, the CDR3 is TGTGCCAGCAGCCAAGGAGAGGCTAAGCAGTACGTC. As protein: CASSQGEAKQYV.

The J gene is TRBJ1-1, the V gene TRBV23-1, with D perhaps TRBD1 (6 bases). TRBV23-1 is sorted into the ORF group, with uncertain function. V lost 2 bases to trimming and J lost 0 bases, with 16 bases between them. The CDR3 totals 17 residues. The CDR3 loop reads CASSQGKTGPMNTEAFF. Written as DNA, the CDR3 is TGCGCCAGCAGTCAAGGAAAGACAGGACCCATGAACACTGAAGCTTTCTTT.

The rearrangement joins TRBV3-1 (or the pseudogene TRBV3-2) to TRBJ1-5, with 8 positions matching TRBD1. CDR1 LGHDT and CDR2 YNNKEL come from the germline V gene (reference sequence). The CDR3 has 15 residues. The J segment lost 5 bases and the V segment lost 5 bases, leaving 8 bases of the junction unmatched. CDR3 DNA sequence: TGTGCCAGCAGCTCCCGACAGGGGAGGGATCAGCCCCAGCATTTT. Amino acids: CASSSRQGRDQPQHF.

The V gene is TRBV6-5, the J gene TRBJ1-6; possibly TRBD1 for D (6 bases). In germline, CDR1 is MNHEY, CDR2 SVGAGI. V lost 5 bases and J lost 12, with 20 bases in between. CDR3 size: 15 residues. The CDR3 DNA follows: TGTGCCAGCAGTCTGGGCCGGGACACGCTTTTACCCCTCCACTTT. The encoded protein is CASSLGRDTLLPLHF.

As for this clone: The identical CDR3 is also encoded by other nucleotide sequences in the sample. The CDR3 nucleotides read TGTGCCAGCAGCCGGGACAGCTATGGCTACACCTTC. Encoded protein: CASSRDSYGYTF. The chain carries TRBV5-4 and TRBJ1-2; 7 bases match TRBD1. V trimming: 4 bases; J trimming: 4 bases; junction bases outside the gene matches: 1. The CDR3 is 12 amino acids. Germline V gene sequence: CDR1 SGHNT, CDR2 YYREEE (reference sequence).

The chain has TRBV3-1 (or the pseudogene TRBV3-2) and TRBJ1-1; TRBD1 matches 7 bases. The V gene end was trimmed by 5 bases and the J gene end by 1 base; junction bases not matched to a gene: 4. The CDR3 length is 14 residues. The V gene's germline CDR1 is LGHDT and CDR2 YNNKEL (reference sequence). CDR3 bases: TGTGCCAGCAGCTGGGGACAGTCGAACACTGAAGCTTTCTTT. Protein: CASSWGQSNTEAFF.

This chain links TRBV7-8 with TRBJ2-4, with 10 nucleotides matching TRBD1. Germline V gene data show CDR1 as SGHVS and CDR2 as FQNEAQ. The V gene end was trimmed by 4 bases and the J gene end by 8 bases; junction bases not matched to a gene: 8. The CDR3 length is 15 residues. CDR3 loop: CASSSRQGASDIQYF. CDR3 nucleotides: TGTGCCAGCAGCTCCCGACAGGGGGCGTCGGACATTCAGTACTTC.

The genes are TRBV7-9 and TRBJ2-2, with D hard to call. With 1 base removed from V and 11 bases from J, the gap between germline ends came to 14 bases. In germline, CDR1 is SEHNR, CDR2 FQNEAQ (reference sequence). CDR3 length: 14 amino acids. CDR3 nucleotides: TGTGCCAGCAGCTTAGTCAGCCCCGGCGGTGAGCTGTTTTTT. Protein: CASSLVSPGGELFF.

The rearrangement joins TRBV5-1 to TRBJ1-2; 8 bases are shared with TRBD1. Germline values: CDR1 SGHRS, CDR2 YFSETQ. The CDR3 is made up of 15 amino acids. The junction had 8 bases not matched to a gene; V was cut back by 3 bases and J by 4 bases. The CDR3 nucleotides are TGCGCCAGCAGCTCGGGACAGGTTGCCCTCTATGGCTACACCTTC. Its protein product is CASSSGQVALYGYTF.

This clone was observed many times. The chain employs TRBV12-3 or TRBV12-4 and TRBJ1-2; D gene uncertain. This CDR3 has 13 residues. Trimming removed 1 base at V and 8 bases at J, with 11 bases between. CDR3 DNA: TGTGCCAGCAGTTTAGTAAGGGAGCGAGGCTACACCTTC. Amino acids: CASSLVRERGYTF.

The gene calls are TRBV28 and TRBJ1-2; D gene unclear. The CDR3 is 13 residues long. Trimming shortened V by 7 bases and J by 5 bases, and 14 bases separated the two germline ends. CDR1 is MDHEN, CDR2 SYDVKM, per germline. In DNA, the CDR3 is TGTGCCAGCAACCCTACGTTCCTGTATGGCTACACCTTC. Translation gives CASNPTFLYGYTF.

This chain connects TRBV5-1 to TRBJ1-3, with 7 bases identical to TRBD1. With 4 bases clipped from V and 3 bases from J, the junction kept 7 bases outside the gene matches. The CDR3 extends over 15 amino acids. Germline-derived CDR1 and CDR2 are SGHRS and YFSETQ. As DNA, the CDR3 is TGCGCCAGCAGCCCGCGGACAGGTGGTGGAAACACCATATATTTT. Protein: CASSPRTGGGNTIYF.

The rearrangement links TRBV6-5 to TRBJ2-7, with a weak D call TRBD1 (5 bases). V was shortened by 5 bases and J by 1 base, with 9 bases between the two germline ends. The germline gives CDR1 MNHEY, CDR2 SVGAGI. This CDR3 has 13 residues. In DNA form, the CDR3 reads TGTGCCAGCAGTAGAACAGGTTCCTACGAGCAGTACGTC. It encodes CASSRTGSYEQYV.

The chain links TRBV2 to TRBJ1-5, with D possibly being TRBD1 (6 bases). Trimming shortened V by 10 bases and J by 3 bases, and 22 bases separated the two germline ends. CDR1 SNHLY and CDR2 FYNNEI come from the germline V gene. This CDR3 has 16 residues. The CDR3: CATQPSHRVSNQPQHF. The CDR3, as DNA: TGTGCCACACAACCCTCCCACAGGGTCTCCAATCAGCCCCAGCATTTT.

The chain recombines TRBV19 with TRBJ1-2, with 8 bases aligning to TRBD1. The CDR3 contains 15 residues. V lost 2 bases to trimming and J lost 8 bases; unmatched junction nucleotides: 10. Germline-derived CDR1 and CDR2 are LNHDA and SQIVND (reference sequence). The CDR3 spells CASSISTGGAFGYTF. As DNA, the CDR3 is TGTGCCAGTAGTATAAGTACAGGGGGAGCTTTCGGCTACACCTTC.

The chain links TRBV29-1 to TRBJ1-4; maybe TRBD1 (6 bases). The CDR3 is made up of 14 amino acids. Germline V gene sequence: CDR1 SQVTM, CDR2 ANQGSEA. Deletions cut 2 bases from V and 5 bases from J, with 12 bases between. For the CDR3, the DNA is TGCAGCGTTGAATTACAGGGTGGCAATGAAAAACTGTTTTTT. Its translation is CSVELQGGNEKLFF.

This chain uses TRBV7-3 with TRBJ1-6; 8 nucleotides align to TRBD1. With 4 bases clipped from V and 4 bases from J, the junction kept 6 bases outside the gene matches. CDR1 and CDR2 from the germline V gene are SGHTA and FQGTGA. This CDR3 comprises 16 residues. CDR3 sequence reads: CASSSQGAGYNSPLHF. DNA of the CDR3: TGTGCCAGCAGCTCTCAGGGGGCAGGTTATAATTCACCCCTCCACTTT.

The CDR3 loop is CASSYTSGGEIYNEQFF. As DNA, the CDR3 is TGCGCCAGCAGTTACACTAGCGGGGGGGAAATCTACAATGAGCAGTTCTTC. The chain links TRBV10-1 to TRBJ2-1; 13 bases align to TRBD2. Germline CDR1 and CDR2: WNHNN and SYGVQD (reference sequence). This CDR3 has 17 residues. V shed 5 bases, J shed 3 bases, and the junction held 7 bases outside the gene matches.

This clone was detected a few times. V usage is TRBV5-1 and J usage is TRBJ1-5, with 11 bases fitting TRBD1. Germline CDR1 SGHRS, CDR2 YFSETQ. This CDR3 is built from 15 residues. Trimming at V came to 0 bases and at J to 11 bases, leaving 7 bases not matched to a gene. The CDR3 region has the DNA TGCGCCAGCAGCTTGGATGGGACAGGGGGATCTGCCCAGCATTTT. Translated, it gives CASSLDGTGGSAQHF.